The 26 T cell receptor beta chains reported below all come from one sample, sequenced in a study of T-cell memory formation after mild COVID-19. TCRdb analysed the 5' RACE reads with MiXCR anew, one entry per CDR3 protein. The sample consists of under 400,000 distinct CDR3 sequences, around 28% of them appearing once. The sample was PBMCs or a T cell subset sorted from them (not recorded which). The receptors were sampled from an adult woman who had mild COVID-19 (a few samples of this study predate the infection). Cell type and time point are not known.

This chain connects TRBV5-1 to TRBJ1-5, with D possibly matching TRBD1 (6 bases). CDR3 length: 15 residues. Germline assignment: CDR1 SGHRS and CDR2 YFSETQ. The V end lost 5 bases, the J end lost 1 base, and 13 bases lay between the germline ends. The CDR3 nucleotides are TGCGCCAGCAGTCTCCTTGGACAGAGCAATCAGCCCCAGCATTTT. The encoded protein is CASSLLGQSNQPQHF. Based on the CDR3 plus reference TRBV5-1 and TRBJ1-5, the full variable domain is KAGVTQTPRYLIKTRGQQVTLSCSPISGHRSVSWYQQTPGQGLQFLFEYFSETQRNKGNFPGRFSGRQFSNSRSEMNVSTLELGDSALYLCASSLLGQSNQPQHFGDGTRLSIL.

This chain links TRBV10-3 with TRBJ2-7; no definite D call. The CDR3 totals 14 residues. Deletions cut 2 bases from V and 1 base from J, with 9 bases between. Germline V gene data show CDR1 as ENHRY and CDR2 as SYGVKD. This CDR3 reads CAISEEKGSYEQYF. The CDR3 DNA sequence: TGTGCCATCAGTGAGGAAAAGGGTTCCTACGAGCAGTACTTC.

In its sample, this clonotype was seen a few times. The DNA of the CDR3 is TGCAGCGTTGAACAGCTAGCGGCCACAGATACGCAGTATTTT. This sequence encodes CSVEQLAATDTQYF. The V gene is TRBV29-1, the J gene TRBJ2-3; 7 nucleotides line up with TRBD2. This CDR3 is 14 amino acids long. The V segment lost 2 bases and the J segment 2 bases; nucleotides outside the gene matches: 4. CDR1 and CDR2 (germline): SQVTM, ANQGSEA.

This clonotype was counted a few times. The V call is TRBV15, the J call TRBJ2-5; 8 bases fit TRBD1. CDR1 and CDR2 from the germline V gene are LNHNV and YYDKDF (reference sequence). The length of the CDR3 is 15 residues. The trim removed 3 bases at V and 6 bases at J, leaving 9 bases unmatched. CDR3 in DNA: TGTGCCACCAGCAGCTATCAAGGACAGGGACAGACCCAGTACTTC. This translates into CATSSYQGQGQTQYF.

The chain combines TRBV12-3 or TRBV12-4 with TRBJ1-4; tentative D call: TRBD1 (6 bases). The length of the CDR3 is 15 residues. V was clipped by 2 bases and J by 5 bases, with 12 bases between them. The DNA for the CDR3 is TGTGCCAGCAGTTTACCCGTCCAGGGGAATGAAAAACTGTTTTTT. As protein: CASSLPVQGNEKLFF.

The V and J genes are TRBV20-1 and TRBJ1-1; D is uncertain. This CDR3 spans 14 amino acids. CDR1 DFQATT and CDR2 SNEGSKA come from the germline V gene (reference sequence). With 1 base removed from V and 2 bases from J, the gap between germline ends came to 11 bases. CDR3 protein: CSARAQSGNTEAFF. CDR3 in DNA: TGCAGTGCTAGAGCACAGAGTGGTAACACTGAAGCTTTCTTT.

This clonotype was counted only a few times. The V gene is TRBV20-1, the J gene TRBJ1-2; 7 bases line up with TRBD1. The CDR3 is 13 residues long. The V segment lost 1 base and the J segment 4 bases; nucleotides outside the gene matches: 3. Germline CDR1 DFQATT, CDR2 SNEGSKA (reference sequence). The CDR3, as DNA: TGCAGTGCTAGAGGACAGGGTTTCTATGGCTACACCTTC. Residues: CSARGQGFYGYTF.

This chain joins TRBV7-2 and TRBJ2-5; D unclear. This CDR3 has 16 amino acids. Trimming shortened V by 5 bases and J by 5 bases, and 21 bases separated the two germline ends. Germline-derived CDR1 and CDR2 are SGHTA and FQGNSA. The DNA of the CDR3 is TGTGCCAGCAGCCCTTCCCATTTTCCGGGTGGTGAGACCCAGTACTTC. As protein: CASSPSHFPGGETQYF.

V gene TRBV28 combines with J gene TRBJ2-5; D gene uncertain. Germline values: CDR1 MDHEN, CDR2 SYDVKM. Trimming left V 8 bases short and J 2 bases short, with 6 bases between. The CDR3 runs to 11 residues. CDR3 nucleotides: TGTGCCAGCTATAAACAAGAGACCCAGTACTTC. Its translation: CASYKQETQYF.

This chain connects TRBV7-9 to TRBJ1-6; no reliable D call. V shed 4 bases and J shed 5 bases, with 6 bases lying between them. Germline-derived CDR1 and CDR2 are SEHNR and FQNEAQ (reference sequence). CDR3 length: 13 amino acids. This chain's CDR3 is CASSSTDNSPLHF. The CDR3 DNA reads TGTGCCAGCAGCTCGACGGATAATTCACCCCTCCACTTT.

This clonotype was observed a few times. V gene TRBV11-2 combines with J gene TRBJ1-1; tentatively, D is TRBD1 (6 bases). The CDR3 has 17 amino acids. Trimming stripped 3 bases from V and 0 bases from J, with 17 bases between. CDR1 and CDR2 (germline): SGHAT, FQNNGV. CDR3 nucleotides: TGTGCCAGCAGCTTCGACAGGAGGATCGGGGTGAACACTGAAGCTTTCTTT. Amino acid sequence: CASSFDRRIGVNTEAFF.

This chain uses TRBV24-1 with TRBJ2-7; D is tentatively TRBD1 or TRBD2 (5 bases each). The CDR3 covers 14 residues. Per the germline V gene, CDR1 is KGHDR and CDR2 is SFDVKD. Trimming took off 4 bases at V and 2 bases at J, with 11 bases between the two ends. The CDR3 region is CATSEGDGTYEQYF. The CDR3 bases are TGTGCCACCAGTGAGGGGGACGGAACCTACGAGCAGTACTTC.

The chain uses TRBV5-1 and TRBJ1-6; 9 bases match TRBD1. Germline assignment: CDR1 SGHRS and CDR2 YFSETQ. V was clipped by 0 bases and J by 10 bases; unmatched bases: 2. CDR3 length: 14 residues. CDR3 sequence: CASSLEQGASPLHF. In nucleotides, the CDR3 is TGCGCCAGCAGCTTGGAACAGGGGGCCTCACCCCTCCACTTT. Full variable domain (outside the CDR3, taken from reference TRBV5-1 and TRBJ1-6): KAGVTQTPRYLIKTRGQQVTLSCSPISGHRSVSWYQQTPGQGLQFLFEYFSETQRNKGNFPGRFSGRQFSNSRSEMNVSTLELGDSALYLCASSLEQGASPLHFGNGTRLTVT.

V and J are TRBV20-1 and TRBJ2-1, with 9 bases lining up with TRBD2. CDR1 is DFQATT, CDR2 SNEGSKA, per germline (reference sequence). CDR3 length equals 16 residues. The V and J ends lost 1 base and 2 bases, in that order; junction bases with no gene match: 6. The DNA of the CDR3 is TGCAGTGCTAGAGGAGGAAGCGGGAGGACCTACAATGAGCAGTTCTTC. It translates to CSARGGSGRTYNEQFF.

This clonotype has more than one count but fewer than ten. J is TRBJ2-5 and V is TRBV12-3 or TRBV12-4, with D uncertain. The CDR3 covers 13 residues. V lost 3 bases to trimming and J lost 5 bases, with 10 bases between them. The DNA of the CDR3 is TGTGCCAGCAGTTTTTGGGTTGGGGAGACCCAGTACTTC. Protein sequence: CASSFWVGETQYF.

This rearrangement joins TRBV6-5 to TRBJ1-5, with D perhaps matching TRBD1 (6 bases). This CDR3 comprises 15 residues. V dropped 2 bases and J dropped 5 bases, with 13 bases sitting between them. Germline V gives CDR1 MNHEY, CDR2 SVGAGI. This chain's CDR3 is CASSYGQGWDQPQHF. For the CDR3, the DNA is TGTGCCAGCAGTTACGGGCAGGGGTGGGATCAGCCCCAGCATTTT.

This clonotype was observed a few times. In nucleotides, the CDR3 is TGTGCCAGCAGCCCCTCGACTAGCGGGCAAGAGACCCAGTACTTC. Residues: CASSPSTSGQETQYF. The genes are TRBV3-1 and TRBJ2-5; 10 bases are shared with TRBD2. Germline loops: CDR1 LGHDT, CDR2 YNNKEL (reference sequence). V trimming: 4 bases; J trimming: 2 bases; junction bases outside the gene matches: 4. There are 15 residues in the CDR3.

J is TRBJ2-2 and V is TRBV12-3 or TRBV12-4; D gene unclear. The V end was cut by 6 bases, the J end by 5 bases, with 7 bases between. The CDR3 totals 12 residues. CDR3 residues: CASSHSTGELFF. The CDR3 DNA sequence: TGTGCCAGCAGCCACTCTACCGGGGAGCTGTTTTTT.

The chain is built from TRBV27 and TRBJ2-7; D uncertain. Trimming cost V 5 bases and J 0 bases, with 11 bases left between them. CDR1 and CDR2 (germline): MNHEY, SMNVEV (reference sequence). This CDR3 contains 14 residues. The CDR3 protein is CASSLTVPSYEQYF. The CDR3 nucleotides read TGTGCCAGCAGTCTAACGGTCCCCTCCTACGAGCAGTACTTC.

This clonotype has a single count. The chain is built from TRBV30 and TRBJ2-2, with TRBD1 as a possible D gene (7 bases). Deletions cut 5 bases from V and 5 bases from J, with 15 bases between. Germline V gene lookup returns CDR1 GTSNPN and CDR2 SVGIG (reference sequence). The CDR3 length is 14 residues. The CDR3 protein is CAWDGGTDTGELFF. For the CDR3, the DNA is TGTGCCTGGGATGGCGGGACAGATACCGGGGAGCTGTTTTTT.

Here the CDR3 DNA reads TGCGCCAGCCAAGCCAAGCCTAGCGGGAGTGGTGGGGTAGAGACCCAGTACTTC. Amino acids: CASQAKPSGSGGVETQYF. The J gene is TRBJ2-5, the V gene TRBV5-1; 10 bases map to TRBD2. CDR1 is SGHRS, CDR2 YFSETQ, per germline. Trimming took 7 bases from V and 4 from J; bases not matched to a gene: 19. This CDR3 comprises 18 residues.

The CDR3 region is CASSLDGSEYNEQFF. The CDR3 DNA reads TGCGCCAGCAGCTTGGACGGGAGTGAATACAATGAGCAGTTCTTC. The chain has TRBV5-1 and TRBJ2-1, with D perhaps TRBD2 (6 bases). This CDR3 contains 15 residues. V was cut by 0 bases and J by 4 bases, with 11 bases left in between. The V gene's germline CDR1 is SGHRS and CDR2 YFSETQ.

This clonotype occurred a few times. The genes are TRBV18 and TRBJ2-1; maybe TRBD1 (6 bases). CDR1 and CDR2 (germline): KGHSH, LQKENI. The CDR3 loop spans 12 amino acids. V was shortened by 5 bases and J by 4 bases, with 6 bases between the two germline ends. In DNA form, the CDR3 reads TGTGCCAGCTCAACAGGGTACAATGAGCAGTTCTTC. Its translation is CASSTGYNEQFF.

V gene TRBV4-1 combines with J gene TRBJ2-1, with 10 bases matching TRBD2. Germline V gene lookup returns CDR1 MGHRA and CDR2 YSYEKL. CDR3 size: 16 residues. The J segment lost 6 bases and the V segment lost 0 bases, leaving 5 bases of the junction unmatched. As DNA, the CDR3 is TGCGCCAGCAGCCAAGAACCTAGCGGGAGACCCAATGAGCAGTTCTTC. Encoded protein: CASSQEPSGRPNEQFF.

This clonotype has a count of ten or more. The chain is built from TRBV30 and TRBJ2-1, with TRBD2 matching over 7 bases. CDR1 and CDR2 from the germline V gene are GTSNPN and SVGIG (reference sequence). The length of the CDR3 is 12 residues. V shed 3 bases, J shed 10 bases, and the junction held 6 bases outside the gene matches. The CDR3 DNA reads TGTGCCTGGAGGGGCGCGGGGGACGAGCAGTTCTTC. Translation gives CAWRGAGDEQFF.

This clonotype has more than one count but fewer than ten. The gene calls are TRBV4-1 and TRBJ1-5, with D possibly matching TRBD1 (5 bases). Germline V gives CDR1 MGHRA, CDR2 YSYEKL. V was clipped by 4 bases and J by 0 bases, with 19 bases between them. The CDR3 has 18 residues. The CDR3 coding sequence is TGCGCCAGCAGCCCCCGGGGGGAGATATGGGATAGCAATCAGCCCCAGCATTTT. Protein product: CASSPRGEIWDSNQPQHF.